These 21 T cell receptor beta chains were sequenced from one sample in a study of blood T cell repertoires in COVID-19. Some clones are missing from TCRdb's copy, which holds only in-frame ones; the method was immunoSEQ multiplex PCR. The sample consists of roughly 480,000 clones, 80% to 90% of them appearing once. Sequencing was done on a sample of peripheral blood. Receptors originate from a man younger than 35 with COVID-19, enrolled during active disease.

The CDR3 protein is CAAGQLYEQYF. CDR3 sequence (DNA): TGTGCCGCGGGACAGCTCTACGAGCAGTACTTC. This chain joins TRBV6-5 and TRBJ2-7; a weak D match, TRBD1 (7 bases). Germline V gene data show CDR1 as MNHEY and CDR2 as SVGAGI. CDR3 size: 11 residues. Trimming pared 11 bases from V and 3 bases from J, leaving 11 bases between.

V is TRBV5-1 and J is TRBJ2-7; possible D gene TRBD2, 6 bases. V was shortened by 2 bases and J by 1 base, with 16 bases between the two germline ends. Per germline, CDR1 SGHRS and CDR2 YFSETQ. The CDR3 is made up of 16 amino acids. The CDR3 is CASSLLSRDSSYEQYF. CDR3 coding DNA: TGCGCCAGCAGCTTACTTTCACGGGACTCTTCCTACGAGCAGTACTTC.

The genes are TRBV9 and TRBJ1-3, with D tentatively TRBD1 (6 bases). CDR1 is SGDLS, CDR2 YYNGEE, per germline. The CDR3 length is 17 residues. Trimming took off 0 bases at V and 3 bases at J, with 16 bases between the two ends. The CDR3 region is CASSVGRGTRGGNTIYF. The CDR3 nucleotides read TGTGCCAGCAGCGTAGGAAGGGGGACAAGGGGTGGAAACACCATATATTTT.

The chain recombines TRBV18 with TRBJ2-1; TRBD2 matches 10 bases. V trimming: 3 bases; J trimming: 5 bases; junction bases outside the gene matches: 7. The CDR3 is 16 amino acids. The germline V gene has CDR1 KGHSH and CDR2 LQKENI. CDR3 nucleotides: TGTGCCAGCTCACCCAACTTAAGCGGGGGGGACAATGAGCAGTTCTTC. Protein product: CASSPNLSGGDNEQFF.

The chain joins TRBV4-2 to TRBJ2-3, with a tentative D call TRBD2 (5 bases). This CDR3 spans 16 amino acids. Looked up from germline, CDR1 is LGHNA and CDR2 is YNFKEQ. V was clipped by 1 base and J by 0 bases, with 11 bases between them. This CDR3 is CASSQGASRSTDTQYF. DNA of the CDR3: TGTGCCAGCAGCCAAGGTGCTAGCCGAAGCACAGATACGCAGTATTTT.

V usage is TRBV28 and J usage is TRBJ2-7; 15 nucleotides agree with TRBD2. Germline CDR1 MDHEN, CDR2 SYDVKM. The junction had 11 bases not matched to a gene; V was cut back by 6 bases and J by 5 bases. The CDR3 consists of 17 residues. The CDR3 bases are TGTGCCAGCAGCCCACACTTTGGGACTAGCGGGAGGCACGAGCAGTACTTC. This gives the protein CASSPHFGTSGRHEQYF.

This chain uses TRBV9 with TRBJ1-1; tentative D call: TRBD1 (5 bases). The V end was cut by 0 bases, the J end by 0 bases, with 6 bases between. CDR1 and CDR2 from the germline V gene are SGDLS and YYNGEE. The CDR3 totals 14 residues. CDR3 sequence reads: CASSVGTLNTEAFF. The DNA of the CDR3 is TGTGCCAGCAGCGTAGGGACATTGAACACTGAAGCTTTCTTT.

This chain connects TRBV24-1 to TRBJ2-1; 8 nucleotides agree with TRBD2. This CDR3 comprises 18 residues. V gave up 2 bases and J gave up 4 bases; unmatched junction bases: 12. Germline lookup yields CDR1 KGHDR and CDR2 SFDVKD. The CDR3 protein is CATSDSASGGAGYNEQFF. The CDR3 region has the DNA TGTGCCACCAGTGATTCCGCATCGGGGGGGGCCGGGTACAATGAGCAGTTCTTC.

The rearrangement links TRBV14 to TRBJ2-3; D may be TRBD1 (5 bases). V shed 0 bases and J shed 2 bases, with 15 bases lying between them. The CDR3 extends over 17 amino acids. Germline CDR1 SGHDN, CDR2 FVKESK. In DNA, the CDR3 is TGTGCCAGCAGCCAAGATATAGGGGCCCGTCTCACAGATACGCAGTATTTT. Translating gives CASSQDIGARLTDTQYF.

The rearrangement links TRBV19 to TRBJ2-1; 8 bases are a match to TRBD2. The germline V gene has CDR1 LNHDA and CDR2 SQIVND (reference sequence). J was trimmed by 2 bases and V by 7 bases; bases with no gene match: 7. The CDR3 spans 15 residues. The CDR3 DNA reads TGTGCCAGTACTCCCGGACTAGCAGCCTACAATGAGCAGTTCTTC. This gives the protein CASTPGLAAYNEQFF.

The CDR3 loop is CASGGSLGSYEQYF. CDR3 in DNA: TGTGCCAGTGGGGGCTCCTTGGGCTCCTACGAGCAGTACTTC. The chain carries TRBV19 and TRBJ2-7; D possibly corresponds to TRBD1 (6 bases). Germline V gene data show CDR1 as LNHDA and CDR2 as SQIVND (reference sequence). V was cut by 8 bases and J by 0 bases, with 14 bases left in between. The CDR3 spans 14 residues. Complete variable domain (other parts from reference TRBV19 and TRBJ2-7): DGGITQSPKYLFRKEGQNVTLSCEQNLNHDAMYWYRQDPGQGLRLIYYSQIVNDFQKGDIAEGYSVSREKKESFPLTVTSAQKNPTAFYLCASGGSLGSYEQYFGPGTRLTVT.

The genes are TRBV30 and TRBJ2-5, with 7 bases lining up with TRBD1. The V segment lost 4 bases and the J segment 5 bases; nucleotides outside the gene matches: 10. Germline CDR1 GTSNPN, CDR2 SVGIG (reference sequence). This CDR3 spans 14 amino acids. The CDR3 loop is CAWTRNRGSETQYF. The CDR3 bases are TGTGCCTGGACCCGGAACAGGGGATCGGAGACCCAGTACTTC.

The chain is built from TRBV10-1 and TRBJ2-5; no clear D. V was shortened by 3 bases and J by 2 bases, with 10 bases between the two germline ends. CDR1 WNHNN and CDR2 SYGVQD come from the germline V gene (reference sequence). CDR3 length: 14 amino acids. The chain's CDR3 is CASSDLREQETQYF. In nucleotides, the CDR3 is TGCGCCAGCAGTGATCTGAGAGAACAAGAGACCCAGTACTTC.

This sequence joins TRBV7-9 and TRBJ2-7; D is perhaps TRBD1 (6 bases). The germline CDR1 and CDR2 sequences are SEHNR and FQNEAQ (reference sequence). The CDR3 runs 15 residues. Trimming pared 7 bases from V and 2 bases from J, leaving 18 bases between. CDR3 sequence (DNA): TGTGCCAGCACCCCATCCCCCAGGGGTCCCTACGAGCAGTACTTC. Its translation: CASTPSPRGPYEQYF.

The V and J genes are TRBV7-3 and TRBJ2-5; 14 nucleotides align to TRBD2. The CDR3 has 15 amino acids. The germline V gene encodes CDR1 SGHTA and CDR2 FQGTGA. Trimming removed 5 bases from V and 5 bases from J; junction bases left unmatched: 4. This CDR3 reads CASSRGLAGVETQYF. CDR3 nucleotides: TGTGCCAGCAGCCGGGGACTAGCGGGAGTGGAGACCCAGTACTTC.

This chain joins TRBV2 and TRBJ2-7; a weak D match, TRBD2 (6 bases). Germline V gene sequence: CDR1 SNHLY, CDR2 FYNNEI. This CDR3 has 13 residues. V was pared by 6 bases and J by 3 bases, with 12 bases between. Here the CDR3 reads CASRGTLNYEQYF. Here the CDR3 DNA reads TGTGCCAGCAGGGGGACTCTAAACTACGAGCAGTACTTC.

The chain is built from TRBV3-1 (or the pseudogene TRBV3-2) and TRBJ2-3, with D possibly matching TRBD2 (7 bases). The CDR3 runs 11 residues. V lost 3 bases and J 12 bases, leaving 10 bases between the germline ends. The germline V gene encodes CDR1 LGHDT and CDR2 YNNKEL (reference sequence). The CDR3, as DNA: TGTGCCAGCAGCCAGGCGGGGGCCCAGTATTTT. It is translated as CASSQAGAQYF.

The chain joins TRBV10-1 to TRBJ1-5, with TRBD1 matching 7 bases. The CDR3 contains 15 residues. The V gene end was trimmed by 5 bases and the J gene end by 1 base; junction bases not matched to a gene: 5. The V gene's germline CDR1 is WNHNN and CDR2 SYGVQD (reference sequence). The CDR3 here is CASSIQGSSNQPQHF. In DNA form, the CDR3 reads TGCGCCAGCAGTATACAGGGGTCGAGCAATCAGCCCCAGCATTTT.

The J gene is TRBJ1-1, the V gene TRBV5-1; D gene uncertain. Trimming cost V 1 base and J 5 bases, with 9 bases left between them. CDR3 length: 13 residues. CDR1 and CDR2 from the germline V gene are SGHRS and YFSETQ. As DNA, the CDR3 is TGCGCCAGCAGCTTGCAGGAGGGTACTGAAGCTTTCTTT. Protein sequence: CASSLQEGTEAFF.

The chain uses TRBV27 and TRBJ2-7; TRBD2 aligns across 8 bases. Trimming removed 4 bases from V and 7 bases from J; junction bases left unmatched: 0. Germline loops: CDR1 MNHEY, CDR2 SMNVEV (reference sequence). The CDR3 is 11 amino acids. The CDR3 DNA is TGTGCCAGCAGTTCGGGGGGGGAGCAGTACTTC. Its translation: CASSSGGEQYF.

The chain is built from TRBV6-5 and TRBJ2-1; possibly TRBD1 for D (6 bases). Looked up from germline, CDR1 is MNHEY and CDR2 is SVGAGI. The V end was cut by 0 bases, the J end by 3 bases, with 12 bases between. CDR3 length: 16 residues. CDR3 DNA: TGTGCCAGCAGTTACTCGGGTGGGGGCAGCTACAATGAGCAGTTCTTC. It translates to CASSYSGGGSYNEQFF.